The source of this TCR beta chain is a study of T cells in Graves' hyperthyroidism and ophthalmopathy. Amplified TCR beta CDR3 regions came from RNA transcripts. First-round RT-PCR targeting the TCR CDR3 was performed with the HTBI primer set. TCRdb called the multiplex PCR reads again in MiXCR, with one record for every CDR3 protein. The sample records 35,000 to 40,000 distinct CDR3 sequences, roughly 49% being singletons. Diagnosing involved the use of clinical symptoms, serum thyroxine and TRAb, thyroid ultrasound and orbital computed tomography. This CDR3 spans 15 amino acids. Germline assignment: CDR1 KGHDR and CDR2 SFDVKD.

Sequences were obtained from blood. This clonotype originated in a woman in her 50s with Graves' hyperthyroidism that later progressed to Graves' ophthalmopathy. The chain has TRBV24-1 and TRBJ2-7, with 7 bases lining up with TRBD2. In DNA, the CDR3 is TGTGCTACCCTGCGGCGGGAGACGCGTTGCTACGAGCAGTACTTC. Translating gives CATLRRETRCYEQYF.